The rows below give T cell receptor beta chains drawn from one sample of a study of blood T cells in healthy people across ages. Via MiXCR, TCRdb re-called the 5' RACE reads, giving one row per CDR3 protein. This table holds about 1.5 million distinct CDR3 sequences, about 40% found once. The sample comprised blood. These receptors came from a young woman in good health. CDR3s include the opening cysteine and the closing phenylalanine or tryptophan. Expanded clones get a size class; other rows say once, few or many, or leave the size out.

- TRBV29-1 CSVVVGGGTYGYTF
few TRBV9 CASSVDPVRGPNEKLFF
few TRBV5-1 CASSQPSTRGGYTF
once TRBV27 CASSLRGEVGNEQFF
- TRBV20-1 CSASMGLAGGTSTDTQYF
- TRBV3-1 CASSSRGGQDEQFF
- TRBV6-6 CASSYGQLSNTEAFF
few TRBV7-9 CASSRNRVDEAFF
- TRBV20-1 CSALLALGAAAFF
- TRBV4-2 CASSQEAGVVLDSYNEQFF
once TRBV2 CASSEAGSPSNQPQHF
- TRBV20-1 CSADDWTSYNEQYF
- TRBV20-1 CSATGTGMMTDTQYF
- TRBV6-1 CASTLQEYEQYF
- TRBV5-1 CASSLATGWANVLTF
few TRBV3-1 CASSHDTFVLHF
- TRBV30 CAWSAGLAGVFQETQYF
few TRBV20-1 CSAVRELADTQYF
many TRBV20-1 CQISGGTDTQYF
- TRBV7-9 CASSVLDRGYEQYF
many TRBV4-1 CASSHWEGNGYTF
- TRBV20-1 CSARDLTRGSSYEQYF
few TRBV20-1 CSARQKTGYTF
- TRBV12-3/TRBV12-4 CASRQTGGDEQYF
- TRBV7-2 CASSKRGGGNYGYTF
- TRBV12-3/TRBV12-4 CASSPSLGTGHNEQFF
few TRBV5-4 CASSLWTDYEQYF
- TRBV11-2 CASTLGEGAEQFF
- TRBV12-3/TRBV12-4 CASSLGQLAKDIQYF
- TRBV21-1 CASSPRGHRDHQETQYF
- TRBV18 CASSPRRGDGAEAFF
- TRBV9 CASSVPVRTGANVLTF
- TRBV28 CASSFNSPGTQYF
- TRBV12-5 CASAAGLAGPDTQYF
many TRBV20-1 CSAIGTRDTGELFF
few TRBV10-3 CAISEPKLPYEQYF
- TRBV4-1 CASSQGFDFLAGADTQYF
- TRBV12-5 CASGLGDRAADTQYF
- TRBV28 CASSGGGALEQYF
- TRBV2 CASTREAADTQYF
few TRBV25-1 CASSEQTGLEKLFF
- TRBV3-1 CASGRGADFQETQYF
- TRBV3-1 CASSRRERELCTQYF
- TRBV28 CASSFTDSRHGYTF
- TRBV28 CASSPGYPFSANEKLFF
few TRBV5-6 CASRYSGNEQFF
- TRBV7-9 CASSWTSGPSRGDTQYF
- TRBV7-9 CASSLATGMNTEAFF
few TRBV5-1 CASSQKQGADTQYF
- TRBV5-1 CASSRDFGGGVTSYNEQYF